The following is a T cell receptor (beta chain) sequence with its context. This clone's antigen is unknown. No base quality information exists; no much larger clone differs at one position. This sample is drawn from a study of OX40 agonist ivuxolimab in advanced cancers. Context from the whole study: Ivuxolimab, which targeted the costimulatory receptor OX40 (CD134), was an agonistic, fully human IgG2 monoclonal antibody. The paper reports the monotherapy dose-escalation portion (N of about 54 patients) of the phase I ivuxolimab trial. Prior anti-PD-1, anti-PD-L1 or anti-CTLA-4 therapy was permitted, and less than 45% of dose-escalation patients had received checkpoint inhibitors. In the dose-escalation cohort, roughly four fifths of patients were male, and the mean age was roughly 60 years, with a range of about 23 to 80. Intravenous ivuxolimab was administered to patients every 2 weeks at six dose levels: 0.01, 0.1, 0.3, 1.5, 3 and 10 mg/kg. Partial responses were achieved by three dose-escalation patients, of whom one had hepatocellular carcinoma and two had cutaneous melanoma. Among the 52 dose-escalation patients, 19 had hepatocellular carcinoma, around 15 melanoma, 9 renal cell carcinoma and 9 head and neck cancer. The point of sequencing TCRbeta in the periphery was to test whether ivuxolimab changed TCR sequence diversity and drove clonal T-cell expansion. Overall study results and their limits: Low levels of normalized T-cell clonal expansion were also seen in some nonresponding patients. In the 0.1-3.0 mg/kg groups, partial responders had among the lowest normalized peripheral clonal expansion, particularly in CD8+ T cells. Clonal expansion of both CD4+ and CD8+ blood T cells was observed from baseline to week 6 at doses 0.1 to 3.0 mg/kg. After ivuxolimab, more expanded clones were found on average in CD8+ T cells than in CD4+ T cells. The antigen specificity of the clonally expanded peripheral T cells was not determined.

To sequence the TCRbeta CDR3 region, genomic DNA was isolated from the sorted cells. The immunoSEQ Assay was used for sequencing of TCRbeta CDR3 regions. TCRdb stores this immuneACCESS table with in-frame sequences only. Part of the clones is absent; in the studies checked, under half of the shortfall reflects unresolved V genes, and no reason is known for the rest. In this sample the table shows 45,000 to 70,000 clones, around 89% of which occur a single time. The top ten clones comprise approximately 1.5% of the sample. The CDR3 has 16 amino acids, counting the end cysteine and phenylalanine. The kept DNA is CDR3 alone, 48 bases in frame from the first base. CDR1 and CDR2 are drawn from the germline V gene: MNHNS, SASEGT. The junction carries 12 bases between V and J, which are trimmed by 2 bases and 0 bases respectively. The trial excluded patients who had a history of autoimmune disease or who were on systemic immunosuppression. In every dose cohort, peripheral blood was drawn for TCR sequencing at baseline, cycle 4 day 1, and cycle 7 day 1. Samples came from an open-label, multicenter, first-in-human phase I dose-escalation trial of ivuxolimab. Adults with locally advanced or metastatic head and neck squamous cell, hepatocellular, melanoma or renal cell carcinoma were enrolled in the trial. CD4+ and CD8+ T cells were sorted separately from peripheral blood before TCR sequencing.

The sample here was CD4+ or CD8+ T cells sorted from blood, taken in a trial of the OX40 agonist ivuxolimab. The chain couples TRBV6-1 to TRBJ2-3; TRBD2 is possibly the D segment (7 matching bases). This sequence originates from an adult with an advanced solid tumor such as melanoma, head and neck, liver or kidney cancer. The CDR3 reads CASSERGGVSTDTQYF. The sequenced DNA is TGTGCCAGCAGTGAAAGAGGGGGGGTTAGCACAGATACGCAGTATTTT.